Reported below is one T cell receptor (beta chain). What it recognizes is unknown. Profiled with immunoSEQ multiplex PCR; TCRdb holds only in-frame clones, not every one. The sample holds about 21,000 clones, about three fifths seen once. These data are taken from a study of Tregs in tolerant kidney transplant recipients. Germline loops: CDR1 SGHRS, CDR2 YFSETQ. V lost 4 bases and J 2 bases, leaving 17 bases between the germline ends. The CDR3 covers 16 residues. Study-wide points: No direct test of biological reproducibility was done here. Findings come from small patient numbers and require larger validation. Activated donor B cell expansion appeared to reveal the most relevant donor-specific TCRbeta repertoire.

The sample taken for sequencing was Tregs from blood cultured with allogeneic cells. The clonotype originates from a human donor in good health. The rearrangement uses TRBV5-1 and TRBJ2-3; D assignment may be TRBD1 or TRBD2 (5 bases each). The CDR3 region is CASSPQGGGITDTQYF. CDR3 nucleotides: TGCGCCAGCAGCCCCCAGGGCGGAGGTATCACAGATACGCAGTATTTT.